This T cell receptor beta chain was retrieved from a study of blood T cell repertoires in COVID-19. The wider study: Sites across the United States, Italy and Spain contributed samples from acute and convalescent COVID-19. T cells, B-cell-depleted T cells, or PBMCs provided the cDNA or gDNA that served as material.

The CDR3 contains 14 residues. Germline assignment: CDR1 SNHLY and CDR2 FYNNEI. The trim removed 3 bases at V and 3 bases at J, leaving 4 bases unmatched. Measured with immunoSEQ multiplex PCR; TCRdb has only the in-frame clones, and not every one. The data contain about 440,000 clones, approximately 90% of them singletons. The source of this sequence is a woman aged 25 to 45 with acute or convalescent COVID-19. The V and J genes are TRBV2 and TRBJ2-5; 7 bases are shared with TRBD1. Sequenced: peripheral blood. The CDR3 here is CASSEAGGKETQYF. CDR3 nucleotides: TGTGCCAGCAGTGAGGCAGGGGGAAAAGAGACCCAGTACTTC.